One and the same sample provided the 28 T cell receptor beta chains below, sequenced in a study of shared clonotypes between healthy human individuals. Generated by immunoSEQ multiplex PCR, the TCRdb table keeps only in-frame clones and is missing some. Here the sample spans approximately 2.3 million clones, over 85% being singletons. The specimen was naive CD4+ T cells from PBMCs. Subset here: CD45RA+ positively selected. These receptor sequences come from a man aged 18 to 30 in good health. Some clones in this sample may be carry-over from other donors' samples.

The chain joins TRBV28 to TRBJ2-5, with 15 bases lining up with TRBD2. Germline lookup yields CDR1 MDHEN and CDR2 SYDVKM. CDR3 length equals 16 residues. The trim removed 6 bases at V and 5 bases at J, leaving 7 bases unmatched. This CDR3 reads CASSRTSGRAVETQYF. CDR3 sequence (DNA): TGTGCCAGCAGCCGGACTAGCGGGAGGGCCGTGGAGACCCAGTACTTC.

A single count supports this clone. The chain uses TRBV6-6 and TRBJ2-1; no clear D. CDR1 and CDR2 from the germline V gene are MNHNY and SVGAGI (reference sequence). The CDR3 has 13 residues. The V gene lost 4 bases and the J gene lost 5 bases, with 9 bases spanning the gap. CDR3 DNA: TGTGCCAGCAGTTTGCCCCCGCACAATGAGCAGTTCTTC. Its protein is CASSLPPHNEQFF.

The chain is built from TRBV19 and TRBJ2-2, with 10 positions matching TRBD2. The trim removed 4 bases at V and 5 bases at J, leaving 7 bases unmatched. CDR1 is LNHDA, CDR2 SQIVND, per germline (reference sequence). The length of the CDR3 is 16 residues. The CDR3 protein is CASSKASGSLTGELFF. The CDR3 DNA is TGTGCCAGTAGTAAAGCTAGCGGGAGTCTTACCGGGGAGCTGTTTTTT.

The gene calls are TRBV18 and TRBJ2-7; TRBD2 is a possible D gene (6 bases). The V end was cut by 0 bases, the J end by 3 bases, with 9 bases between. This CDR3 has 14 amino acids. Germline V gives CDR1 KGHSH, CDR2 LQKENI. The DNA for the CDR3 is TGTGCCAGCTCACCACCGTTCGGGAGCTACGAGCAGTACTTC. It yields the protein CASSPPFGSYEQYF.

The chain employs TRBV19 and TRBJ1-2; TRBD1 is a possible D gene (6 bases). The V end lost 2 bases, the J end lost 1 base, and 23 bases lay between the germline ends. The CDR3 extends over 19 amino acids. CDR1 and CDR2 from the germline V gene are LNHDA and SQIVND (reference sequence). The DNA for the CDR3 is TGTGCCAGTAGTATACGTAAGGCGGGACACTCAGACCTTAACTATGGCTACACCTTC. Residues: CASSIRKAGHSDLNYGYTF.

V and J are TRBV5-1 and TRBJ2-5; D perhaps matches TRBD1 (8 bases). CDR1 is SGHRS and CDR2 is YFSETQ in the germline V gene. The germline V and J ends were trimmed by 4 bases and 5 bases, with 27 bases remaining between them. The CDR3 is 18 amino acids. Here the CDR3 DNA reads TGCGCCAGCAGCCCCGGCTTACAGGGGGGGGTTGTCCGGGAGACCCAGTACTTC. Translation: CASSPGLQGGVVRETQYF.

The V gene is TRBV5-6, the J gene TRBJ2-7, with D perhaps matching TRBD1 or TRBD2 (6 bases each). Germline loops: CDR1 SGHDT, CDR2 YYEEEE. Trimming pared 3 bases from V and 6 bases from J, leaving 13 bases between. The length of the CDR3 is 13 residues. The CDR3 coding sequence is TGTGCCAGCAGCTCTTGGGGGGCCGGCGAGCAGTACTTC. Encoded protein: CASSSWGAGEQYF.

The gene calls are TRBV14 and TRBJ2-5; 13 nucleotides agree with TRBD2. The junction had 1 base not matched to a gene; V was cut back by 1 base and J by 5 bases. Per the germline V gene, CDR1 is SGHDN and CDR2 is FVKESK. The CDR3 is made up of 15 amino acids. The CDR3 DNA sequence: TGTGCCAGCAGCCAAGTACTAGCGGGAGGGGAGACCCAGTACTTC. This gives the protein CASSQVLAGGETQYF. The whole variable domain, remainder taken from reference TRBV14 and TRBJ2-5, is EAGVTQFPSHSVIEKGQTVTLRCDPISGHDNLYWYRRVMGKEIKFLLHFVKESKQDESGMPNNRFLAERTGGTYSTLKVQPAELEDSGVYFCASSQVLAGGETQYFGPGTRLLVL.

The genes are TRBV10-3 and TRBJ2-5, with 8 bases identical to TRBD2. The germline V gene has CDR1 ENHRY and CDR2 SYGVKD. The length of the CDR3 is 13 residues. With V trimmed by 8 bases and J by 4 bases, 6 bases remained unmatched. The CDR3 sequence: CAIAGGLGETQYF. Here the CDR3 DNA reads TGTGCCATCGCGGGAGGTCTAGGAGAGACCCAGTACTTC.

The rearrangement links TRBV7-2 to TRBJ2-7; 9 nucleotides align to TRBD1. V lost 8 bases and J lost 2; bases outside the gene matches: 13. From germline, CDR1 is SGHTA and CDR2 FQGNSA. The CDR3 runs to 16 residues. The chain's CDR3 is CASAPLGGTGTYEQYF. The CDR3 nucleotides read TGTGCCAGCGCTCCCCTCGGGGGGACAGGGACCTACGAGCAGTACTTC.

The V and J genes are TRBV2 and TRBJ2-1; 7 bases map to TRBD2. Germline V gene data show CDR1 as SNHLY and CDR2 as FYNNEI. There are 19 residues in the CDR3. The V segment lost 2 bases and the J segment 8 bases; nucleotides outside the gene matches: 21. CDR3 in DNA: TGTGCCAGCAGTGAAAGTGCCCTTCCCCCGGGACTACTCCTCCATGAGCAGTTCTTC. Its translation is CASSESALPPGLLLHEQFF.

CDR3 DNA: TGTGCCAGTAGTAACGGACAGGGGGCGTGGGAGCCCCAGCATTTT. Amino acids: CASSNGQGAWEPQHF. This chain joins TRBV19 and TRBJ1-5, with 11 bases fitting TRBD1. Per the germline V gene, CDR1 is LNHDA and CDR2 is SQIVND (reference sequence). V lost 4 bases, J lost 8 bases, and 7 bases stayed unmatched. There are 15 residues in the CDR3.

V and J are TRBV7-2 and TRBJ2-2; the match to TRBD1 covers 7 bases. The germline V gene encodes CDR1 SGHTA and CDR2 FQGNSA. The CDR3 is made up of 16 amino acids. V was pared by 1 base and J by 5 bases, with 7 bases of the junction left unmatched. The CDR3 reads CASSLVPGQSTGELFF. Written as DNA, the CDR3 is TGTGCCAGCAGCTTAGTACCGGGACAGTCAACCGGGGAGCTGTTTTTT.

The chain carries TRBV7-2 and TRBJ1-2; D might be TRBD1 (5 bases). Germline loops: CDR1 SGHTA, CDR2 FQGNSA. The CDR3 length is 14 residues. V was cut by 1 base and J by 4 bases, with 10 bases left in between. The CDR3 region is CASSLGMGGYGYTF. As DNA, the CDR3 is TGTGCCAGCAGCTTAGGGATGGGGGGCTATGGCTACACCTTC.

The chain couples TRBV28 to TRBJ1-2, with TRBD1 matching 7 bases. The germline gives CDR1 MDHEN, CDR2 SYDVKM. The CDR3 runs to 15 residues. Unmatched junction bases numbered 11, after V lost 2 bases and J lost 8 bases. CDR3 nucleotide sequence: TGTGCCAGCAGTTTAAGGCACAGGGGATCAGGAGGCTACACCTTC. Residues: CASSLRHRGSGGYTF.

This clone is a singleton in its sample. The chain combines TRBV9 with TRBJ2-3; TRBD2 agrees at 11 bases. The trim removed 1 base at V and 2 bases at J, leaving 3 bases unmatched. CDR1 and CDR2 (germline): SGDLS, YYNGEE. The CDR3 has 16 amino acids. CDR3 sequence reads: CASSVLTSGDTDTQYF. Written as DNA, the CDR3 is TGTGCCAGCAGCGTACTGACTAGCGGGGACACAGATACGCAGTATTTT.

In this sample, this clone turned up once. CDR3 region: CASTDLQGAGNEQFF. In DNA form, the CDR3 reads TGCGCCAGCACCGACCTCCAGGGGGCCGGCAATGAGCAGTTCTTC. The chain joins TRBV5-1 to TRBJ2-1; 8 bases agree with TRBD1. Trimming took 6 bases from V and 6 from J; bases not matched to a gene: 11. In germline, CDR1 is SGHRS, CDR2 YFSETQ. This CDR3 comprises 15 residues.

Points on this clone: The same CDR3 can be traced to other DNA sequences in this sample. The chain employs TRBV9 and TRBJ1-3, with 7 bases that match TRBD1. V was clipped by 0 bases and J by 4 bases; unmatched bases: 1. Looked up from germline, CDR1 is SGDLS and CDR2 is YYNGEE. CDR3 length: 14 residues. Written as DNA, the CDR3 is TGTGCCAGCAGCGTAGCGACAGGGGGAAACACCATATATTTT. Its protein is CASSVATGGNTIYF.

The gene calls are TRBV5-1 and TRBJ1-1; the D gene is possibly TRBD1 (5 bases). The CDR3 extends over 15 amino acids. Trimming left V 0 bases short and J 0 bases short, with 9 bases between. CDR1 is SGHRS and CDR2 is YFSETQ in the germline V gene. The CDR3 nucleotides read TGCGCCAGCAGCTTGGAGGGGCGAATGAACACTGAAGCTTTCTTT. As protein: CASSLEGRMNTEAFF.

The rearrangement links TRBV18 to TRBJ2-2, with D uncertain. The CDR3 is 12 residues long. The germline gives CDR1 KGHSH, CDR2 LQKENI. V was trimmed by 8 bases and J by 1 base, leaving 5 bases between them. CDR3 sequence (DNA): TGTGCCAGCGAAAAGAACACCGGGGAGCTGTTTTTT. Translation gives CASEKNTGELFF.

This clone is a singleton in its sample. V usage is TRBV6-1 and J usage is TRBJ1-2; 8 bases align to TRBD1. J lost 2 bases, V lost 7 bases, and 9 bases had no gene match. CDR3 length: 15 residues. Per the germline V gene, CDR1 is MNHNS and CDR2 is SASEGT. The CDR3 DNA reads as TGTGCCAGCACCGGACAGGGCTCCCTCAACTATGGCTACACCTTC. Amino acid sequence: CASTGQGSLNYGYTF.

V gene TRBV28 combines with J gene TRBJ2-5; 7 bases are a match to TRBD1. Germline loops: CDR1 MDHEN, CDR2 SYDVKM. Trimming took 5 bases from V and 1 from J; bases not matched to a gene: 7. The CDR3 loop spans 15 amino acids. The CDR3 DNA reads as TGTGCCAGCAGTACAGGGGCCATCTTCCAAGAGACCCAGTACTTC. Its protein is CASSTGAIFQETQYF.

CDR3 sequence (DNA): TGTGCCTGTTCCCGAGGAGTTTGGACCGGGGAGCTGTTTTTT. Its protein is CACSRGVWTGELFF. The chain recombines TRBV19 with TRBJ2-2; no firm D call. CDR3 length: 14 amino acids. V gave up 11 bases and J gave up 5 bases, with 18 bases separating them. The germline CDR1 and CDR2 sequences are LNHDA and SQIVND (reference sequence).

V usage is TRBV11-2 and J usage is TRBJ2-1, with 15 positions matching TRBD2. CDR3 length: 19 residues. V was clipped by 5 bases and J by 0 bases; unmatched bases: 8. The germline V gene has CDR1 SGHAT and CDR2 FQNNGV. The chain's CDR3 is CASSRRGLAGGFSYNEQFF. CDR3 sequence (DNA): TGTGCCAGCAGCCGCCGAGGACTAGCGGGAGGGTTCTCCTACAATGAGCAGTTCTTC.

This chain uses TRBV2 with TRBJ2-6; D remains ambiguous. This CDR3 region has 18 residues. The germline V gene encodes CDR1 SNHLY and CDR2 FYNNEI. V was pared by 4 bases and J by 0 bases, with 16 bases between. The CDR3 sequence is CASSVQSEALSGANVLTF. The CDR3 region has the DNA TGTGCCAGCAGTGTACAAAGTGAGGCCCTCTCTGGGGCCAACGTCCTGACTTTC.

The chain links TRBV27 to TRBJ2-7; tentative D call: TRBD1 (6 bases). The ends were cut back, 6 bases at V and 0 bases at J, with 18 bases in the middle. The CDR3 has 16 residues. Looked up from germline, CDR1 is MNHEY and CDR2 is SMNVEV (reference sequence). CDR3 sequence reads: CASRNLQGTLSYEQYF. The CDR3 nucleotides read TGTGCCAGCAGGAACCTTCAGGGGACCCTCTCCTACGAGCAGTACTTC.

The rearrangement uses TRBV29-1 and TRBJ2-7; the D gene is possibly TRBD2 (5 bases). The CDR3 runs 13 residues. CDR1 is SQVTM and CDR2 is ANQGSEA in the germline V gene. V shed 4 bases and J shed 0 bases, with 10 bases lying between them. CDR3 bases: TGCAGCGTTGGAGGGATCCTCTCCTACGAGCAGTACTTC. This translates into CSVGGILSYEQYF.

This chain connects TRBV11-2 to TRBJ1-1; 7 bases align to TRBD1. V was clipped by 5 bases and J by 2 bases; unmatched bases: 11. The CDR3 has 16 residues. Germline CDR1 SGHAT, CDR2 FQNNGV. CDR3 amino acids: CASSTHPGQINTEAFF. CDR3 DNA: TGTGCCAGCAGCACACACCCGGGACAGATAAACACTGAAGCTTTCTTT.